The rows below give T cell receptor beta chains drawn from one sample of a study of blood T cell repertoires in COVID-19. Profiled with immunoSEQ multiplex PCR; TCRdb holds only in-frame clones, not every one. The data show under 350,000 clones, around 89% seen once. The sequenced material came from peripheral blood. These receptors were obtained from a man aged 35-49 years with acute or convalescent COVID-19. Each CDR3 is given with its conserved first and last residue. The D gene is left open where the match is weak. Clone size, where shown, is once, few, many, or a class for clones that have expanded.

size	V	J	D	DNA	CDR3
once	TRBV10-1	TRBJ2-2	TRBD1	TGCGCGACAGGGGCCCCCGGGGAGCTGTTTTTT	CATGAPGELFF
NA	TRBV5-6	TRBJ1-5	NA	TGTGCCAGCAGCTTGGGAGTTTGGCAGCCCCAGCATTTT	CASSLGVWQPQHF
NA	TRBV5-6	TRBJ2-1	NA	TGTGCCAGCAGCTTCGAAGGAGTGAACTACAATGAGCAGTTCTTC	CASSFEGVNYNEQFF
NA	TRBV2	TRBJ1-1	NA	TGTGCCAGCACCGTGGTGGAGGGCGGGACTGAAGCTTTCTTT	CASTVVEGGTEAFF
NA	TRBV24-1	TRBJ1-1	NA	TGTGCCACCAGTGCTGGGCAGGGATCGAACACTGAAGCTTTCTTT	CATSAGQGSNTEAFF
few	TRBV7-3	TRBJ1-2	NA	TGTGCCAGCAGCCCCTCCCTCGGGGTTTTGGGCTACACCTTC	CASSPSLGVLGYTF
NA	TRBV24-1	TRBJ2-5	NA	TGTGCCACCAGTGACCGTCGTAGGGGCCCTCAAGAGACCCAGTACTTC	CATSDRRRGPQETQYF
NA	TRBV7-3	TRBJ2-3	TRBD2	TGTGCCAGCAGCTTAAAGGGACTAGCGGGGGGCACAGATACGCAGTATTTT	CASSLKGLAGGTDTQYF
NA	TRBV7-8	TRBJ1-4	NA	TGTGCCAGCAGCTTAGGGCCCAGGGGTGCTAATGAAAAACTGTTTTTT	CASSLGPRGANEKLFF
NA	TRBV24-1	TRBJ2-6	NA	TGTGCCACCGCATCAGGGTCTGGGGCCAACGTCCTGACTTTC	CATASGSGANVLTF
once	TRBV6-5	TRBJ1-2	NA	TGTGCCAGCAGTTCCTCCCGGGACGGGGGTGGCTACACCTTC	CASSSSRDGGGYTF
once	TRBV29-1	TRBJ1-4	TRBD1	TGCAGCGCAAGCTCCCCAGGGGGGAAACTGTTTTTT	CSASSPGGKLFF
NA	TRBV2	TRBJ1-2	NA	TGTGCCAGCAGTGAGGGGACGGACAGAGATGGCTACACCTTC	CASSEGTDRDGYTF
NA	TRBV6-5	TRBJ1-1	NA	TGTGCCGTAAGAGCGACGAACACTGAAGCTTTCTTT	CAVRATNTEAFF
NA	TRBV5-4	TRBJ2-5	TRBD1	TGTGCCAGCAGCACCGGACAGGGGGGCCCAGGCGCAGAGACCCAGTACTTC	CASSTGQGGPGAETQYF
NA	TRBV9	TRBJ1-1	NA	TGTGCCAGCAGCGTAGGACAGTTCACTGAAGCTTTCTTT	CASSVGQFTEAFF
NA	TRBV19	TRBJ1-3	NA	TGTGCCAGTAGTAGGGCTTCTGGAAACACCATATATTTT	CASSRASGNTIYF
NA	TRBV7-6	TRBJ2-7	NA	TGTGCCAGCAGTTCCGGACAGTCCTACGAGCAGTACTTC	CASSSGQSYEQYF
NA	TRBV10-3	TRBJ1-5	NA	TGTGCCATCAGTGAGTCGGGCACAGGGATCATCAATCAGCCCCAGCATTTT	CAISESGTGIINQPQHF
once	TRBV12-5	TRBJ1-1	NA	TGTGCTAGTGGTTTGGGGCAGATGAACACTGAAGCTTTCTTT	CASGLGQMNTEAFF
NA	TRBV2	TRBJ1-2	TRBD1	TGTGCCAGCAGTTTTACAGGGGGGGATGGCTACACCTTC	CASSFTGGDGYTF
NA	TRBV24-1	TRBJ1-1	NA	TGTGCCACCAGTGACTCCCGCCGGGGAGGGACTGAAGCTTTCTTT	CATSDSRRGGTEAFF
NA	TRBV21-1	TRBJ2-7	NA	TGTGCCAGCAGCACTTGGGACAGGCGGAGATTC	CASSTWDRRRF
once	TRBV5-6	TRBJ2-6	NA	TGTGCCAGCAGCCGACTAGGAGGGGCTGGGGCCAACGTCCTGACTTTC	CASSRLGGAGANVLTF
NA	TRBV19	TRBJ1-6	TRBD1	TGTGCCAGTAGTATAGAACAGGGGATCAATTCACCCCTCCACTTT	CASSIEQGINSPLHF
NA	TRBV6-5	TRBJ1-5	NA	TGTGCCAGGGGGGGGGACCCGCAGGCTAATCAGCCCCAGCATTTT	CARGGDPQANQPQHF
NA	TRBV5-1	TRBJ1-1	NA	TGCGCCAGCAGCTTGGCCGTCCAGGCCCCCCCGGGGACTGAAGCTTTCTTT	CASSLAVQAPPGTEAFF
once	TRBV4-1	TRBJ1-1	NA	TGCGCCAGCAGCCAAGAAAAGGGGTCCGCTGAAGCTTTCTTT	CASSQEKGSAEAFF
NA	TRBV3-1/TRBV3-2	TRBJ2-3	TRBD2	TGTGCCAGCAGCCAAGGCGAGACACGACTAGCGGGAGATACGCAGTATTTT	CASSQGETRLAGDTQYF
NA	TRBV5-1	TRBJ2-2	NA	TGCGCCAGCAGCCCACAAGCGGGCCCCACCGGGGAGCTGTTTTTT	CASSPQAGPTGELFF
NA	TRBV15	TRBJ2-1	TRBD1	TGTGCCACCAGCAGAGAGGGACAGGAGGGGCAGTTCTTC	CATSREGQEGQFF
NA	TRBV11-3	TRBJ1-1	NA	TGTGCCAGCAGCTTAAAAAGGGGAGGGAACACTGAAGCTTTCTTT	CASSLKRGGNTEAFF
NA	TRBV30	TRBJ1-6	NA	TGTGCCTGGAATCCGACAGGATCCTATAATTCACCCCTCCACTTT	CAWNPTGSYNSPLHF
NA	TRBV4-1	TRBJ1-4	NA	TGCGCCAGCAGCCAAAGTAGGGGTGCAACTAATGAAAAACTGTTTTTT	CASSQSRGATNEKLFF
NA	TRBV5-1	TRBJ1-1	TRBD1	TGCGCCAGCAGCTTAAGGGACAGGTCCTCAATCATGAACACTGAAGCTTTCTTT	CASSLRDRSSIMNTEAFF
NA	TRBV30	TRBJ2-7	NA	TGTGCCTGGAGTGTTAGGCAGGGCTGGACCGAGCAGTACTTC	CAWSVRQGWTEQYF
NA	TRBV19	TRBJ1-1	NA	TGTGCCAGTAGGAAGAAAGGGGGAAACACTGAAGCTTTCTTT	CASRKKGGNTEAFF
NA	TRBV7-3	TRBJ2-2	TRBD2	TGTGCCAGCAGCTTATATAGCGGGGGGAGTACCGGGGAGCTGTTTTTT	CASSLYSGGSTGELFF
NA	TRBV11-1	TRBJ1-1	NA	TGTGCCAGCAGCTTCACCAGGAACACTGAAGCTTTCTTT	CASSFTRNTEAFF
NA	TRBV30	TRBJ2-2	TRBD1	TGTGCCTGGAGTCAAGGACCCGGGACAGGGGACACCGGGGAGCTGTTTTTT	CAWSQGPGTGDTGELFF
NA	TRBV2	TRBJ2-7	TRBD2	TGTGCCAGCAGTGTCGTTGGGGGGGGTTTGGTCGAGCAGTACTTC	CASSVVGGGLVEQYF